This TCR beta chain stems from a study of OX40 agonist ivuxolimab in advanced cancers. On the study more broadly: Ivuxolimab, an antibody that agonizes OX40 (CD134), was administered to the patients. Patients received intravenous ivuxolimab every 2 weeks at 0.01 to 10 mg/kg. General observations from the study: CD8+ T cells showed, on average, more clonal expansion than CD4+ cells. Expanded peripheral T-cell antigen specificity went undetermined.

A remark on this clone: Its cognate antigen is unknown.

The method was immunoSEQ multiplex PCR; TCRdb's version includes in-frame clones alone and lacks a portion of them. The repertoire holds fewer than 30,000 clones, 91% seen once, with roughly a tenth in the top ten. The germline V and J ends were trimmed by 5 bases and 0 bases, with 11 bases remaining between them. The germline gives CDR1 MNHEY, CDR2 SMNVEV (reference sequence). This CDR3 contains 14 residues. The input for sequencing was CD4+ or CD8+ T cells sorted from blood, taken in a trial of the OX40 agonist ivuxolimab. The sequence came from an adult with an advanced solid tumor such as melanoma, head and neck, liver or kidney cancer. J is TRBJ2-7 and V is TRBV27, with D hard to call. The CDR3 coding sequence is TGTGCCAGCAGTCTCTCAGGATTCTCCTACGAGCAGTACTTC. Protein: CASSLSGFSYEQYF.